The 10 T cell receptor beta chains in this list originate from one sample, sequenced in a study of CXCR3-negative and CXCR3-positive naive CD8 T cells. 5' RACE with UMI labels generated the TRB cDNA libraries. Each CDR3 protein gets one entry in TCRdb, which reprocessed the 5' RACE reads and gives no DNA. Its clone listing holds over 150,000 distinct CDR3 sequences. These receptors lack a known antigen. Overall study results and limits: Against CXCR3-negative naive cells, CXCR3-positive naive cells showed more hydrophobic TRB CDR3s.

Sequenced: naive CXCR3+ CD8+ T cells from blood. Regarding subset: CD45RO-CCR7+CD27+CD95- naive CD8+ T cells expressing CXCR3 (TNR3+). The source of these receptors is a human donor in good health. Some clones in this sample may be carry-over from other donors' samples.

The rearrangement uses TRBV28 and TRBJ2-7; TCRdb outputs TRBD2, but without DNA this stays unchecked. CDR1 is MDHEN and CDR2 is SYDVKM in the germline V gene. The CDR3 runs 14 residues. This CDR3 reads CASSTGDSPYEQYF.

The CDR3 sequence is CASSLGTAQGSYGYTF. The chain combines TRBV13 with TRBJ1-2; the D call from TCRdb, TRBD1, cannot be confirmed without DNA. CDR1 and CDR2 (germline): PRHDT, FYEKMQ (reference sequence). The CDR3 runs to 16 residues. Supplemented by reference TRBV13 and TRBJ1-2, the full variable domain reads AAGVIQSPRHLIKEKRETATLKCYPIPRHDTVYWYQQGPGQDPQFLISFYEKMQSDKGSIPDRFSAQQFSDYHSELNMSSLELGDSALYFCASSLGTAQGSYGYTFGSGTRLTVV.

This rearrangement joins TRBV19 to TRBJ1-5; the D call of TRBD1 rests on TCRdb alone, since no DNA is present to check it. This CDR3 comprises 12 residues. Germline V gene lookup returns CDR1 LNHDA and CDR2 SQIVND (reference sequence). CDR3 region: CAAGTGVQPQHF.

The V call is TRBV28, the J call TRBJ2-1; the D call from TCRdb, TRBD2, cannot be confirmed without DNA. The CDR3 contains 18 residues. The germline gives CDR1 MDHEN, CDR2 SYDVKM. The CDR3: CASSLYDYKDRSYNEQFF.

CDR3 in amino acids: CASSSVRSQAGINYGYTF. The V gene is TRBV7-9, the J gene TRBJ1-2. Per the germline V gene, CDR1 is SEHNR and CDR2 is FQNEAQ (reference sequence). This CDR3 is 18 amino acids long.

The J gene is TRBJ1-3, the V gene TRBV7-8; TCRdb reports TRBD1, a call that lacks DNA to check it against. Germline V gene data show CDR1 as SGHVS and CDR2 as FQNEAQ. This CDR3 has 14 residues. CDR3 region: CASSADRQGNTIYF.

The chain's CDR3 is CASSQEDQPSGGTLDTQYF. This chain uses TRBV4-3 with TRBJ2-3; without DNA, the TCRdb call of TRBD2 cannot be checked. The CDR3 totals 19 residues. Germline lookup yields CDR1 LGHNA and CDR2 YSLEER.

This rearrangement joins TRBV7-2 to TRBJ1-2; TCRdb's D gene call, TRBD1, goes unchecked for lack of DNA. CDR3 length: 14 amino acids. The germline CDR1 and CDR2 sequences are SGHTA and FQGNSA. The CDR3 spells CASSPPGRSYGYTF.

This chain links TRBV7-9 with TRBJ1-5. CDR3 size: 16 residues. CDR1 is SEHNR and CDR2 is FQNEAQ in the germline V gene (reference sequence). The CDR3 loop reads CASSLGPPYSNQPQHF.

The CDR3 is CSATSANEQFF. V and J are TRBV29-1 and TRBJ2-1; checking the TCRdb D call of TRBD2 is not possible without DNA. Germline loops: CDR1 SQVTM, CDR2 ANQGSEA. The CDR3 extends over 11 amino acids.